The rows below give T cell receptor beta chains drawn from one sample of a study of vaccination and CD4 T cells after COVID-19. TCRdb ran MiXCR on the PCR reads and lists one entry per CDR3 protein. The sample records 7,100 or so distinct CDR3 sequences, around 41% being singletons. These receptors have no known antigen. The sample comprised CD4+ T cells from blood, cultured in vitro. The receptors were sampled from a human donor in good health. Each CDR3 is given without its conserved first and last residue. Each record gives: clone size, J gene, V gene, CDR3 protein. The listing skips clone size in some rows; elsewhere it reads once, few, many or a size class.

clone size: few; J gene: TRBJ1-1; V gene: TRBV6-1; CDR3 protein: AGARGGEAF
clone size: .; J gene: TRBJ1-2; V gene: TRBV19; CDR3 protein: ASSRYTGGGYGYT
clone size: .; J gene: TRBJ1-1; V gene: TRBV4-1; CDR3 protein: ASSQGGGMRTEAF
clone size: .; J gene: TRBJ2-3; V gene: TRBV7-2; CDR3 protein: ASSQDEDTQY
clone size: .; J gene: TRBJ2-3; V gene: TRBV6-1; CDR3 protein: ASQLAGDTDTQY
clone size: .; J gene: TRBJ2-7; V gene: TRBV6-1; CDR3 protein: ASSEGYSYEQY
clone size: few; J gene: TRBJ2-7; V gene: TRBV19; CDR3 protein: ASSIGQGEQY
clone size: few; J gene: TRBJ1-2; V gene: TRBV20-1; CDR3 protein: SAPYDGYT
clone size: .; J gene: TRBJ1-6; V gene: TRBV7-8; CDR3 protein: ASSLANVLSPLH
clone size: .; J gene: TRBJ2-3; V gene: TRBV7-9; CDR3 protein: ATTSGGDTDTQY
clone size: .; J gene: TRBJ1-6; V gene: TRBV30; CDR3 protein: AWSVLSGWSPLH
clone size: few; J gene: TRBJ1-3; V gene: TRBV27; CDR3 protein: ASSKTGSGNTIY
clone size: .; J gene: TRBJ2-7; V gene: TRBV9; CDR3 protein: ASSGQQGHEQY
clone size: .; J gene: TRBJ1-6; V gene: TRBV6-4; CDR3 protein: ASSDFGGSSPLH
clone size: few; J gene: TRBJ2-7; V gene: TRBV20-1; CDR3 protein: SAPGLDEQY
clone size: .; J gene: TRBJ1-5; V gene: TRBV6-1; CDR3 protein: ASRSGTGNQPQH
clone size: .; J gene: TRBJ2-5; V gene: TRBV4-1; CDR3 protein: ASSQDRVAGGAQETQY
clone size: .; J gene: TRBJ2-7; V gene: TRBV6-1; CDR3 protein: ASSRDTYEQY
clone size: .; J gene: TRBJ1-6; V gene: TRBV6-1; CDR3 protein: ASRTKTGSHNSPLH
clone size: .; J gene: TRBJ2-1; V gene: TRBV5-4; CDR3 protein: ASSLGTANEQF
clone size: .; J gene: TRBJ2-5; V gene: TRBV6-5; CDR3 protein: ASSYSGPQQETQY
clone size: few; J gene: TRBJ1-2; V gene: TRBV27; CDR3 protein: ASTTTGLGYT
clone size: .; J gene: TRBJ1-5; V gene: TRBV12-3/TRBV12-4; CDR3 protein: TSSRGTGQPQH
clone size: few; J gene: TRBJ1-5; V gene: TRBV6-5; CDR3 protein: ASSLGEEQPQH
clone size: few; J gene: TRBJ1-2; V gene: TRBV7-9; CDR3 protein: ASSPGGSATNYGYT
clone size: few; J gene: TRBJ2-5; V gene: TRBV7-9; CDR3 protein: ASSPPGVETQY
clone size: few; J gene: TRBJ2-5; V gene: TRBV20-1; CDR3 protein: SASPAGEETQY
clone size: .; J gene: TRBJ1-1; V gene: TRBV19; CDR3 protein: ATQHPNTEAF
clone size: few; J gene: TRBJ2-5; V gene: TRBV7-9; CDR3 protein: ASSLVSGVETQY
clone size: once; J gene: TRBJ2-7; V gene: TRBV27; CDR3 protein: ASSFGGFVYEQY
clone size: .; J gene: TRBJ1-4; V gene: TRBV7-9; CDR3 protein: ASSRTGGNEKLF
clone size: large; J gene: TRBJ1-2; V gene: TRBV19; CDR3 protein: ASSRGRDRGQDGYT
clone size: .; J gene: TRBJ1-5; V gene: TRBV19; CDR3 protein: ASSPTNQPQH
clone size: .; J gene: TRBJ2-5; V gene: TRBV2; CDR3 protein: ASSEVEQETQY
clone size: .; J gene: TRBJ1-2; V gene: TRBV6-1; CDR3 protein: ATSQGYGYT
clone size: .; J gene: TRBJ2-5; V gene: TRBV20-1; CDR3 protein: SASARGALQETQY
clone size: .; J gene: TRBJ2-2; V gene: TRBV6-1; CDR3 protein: ASGLAGALSLNTGELF
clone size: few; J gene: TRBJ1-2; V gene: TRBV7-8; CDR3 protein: ASTLGTGGTNYGYT
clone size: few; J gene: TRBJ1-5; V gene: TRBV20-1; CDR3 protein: SARSAPNQPQH
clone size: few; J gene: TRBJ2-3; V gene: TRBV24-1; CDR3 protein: ATSPMSHTDTQY
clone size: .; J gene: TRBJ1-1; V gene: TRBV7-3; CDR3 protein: ASSLQGGTEAF
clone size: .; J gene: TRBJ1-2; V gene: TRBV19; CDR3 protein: ASSIDPRNLGYT
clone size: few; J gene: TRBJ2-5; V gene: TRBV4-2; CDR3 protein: ASRGLGEGETQY
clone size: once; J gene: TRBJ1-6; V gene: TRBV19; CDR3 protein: ASSPRDRNSPLH
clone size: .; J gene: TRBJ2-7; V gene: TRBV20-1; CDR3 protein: SARDTGYEQY
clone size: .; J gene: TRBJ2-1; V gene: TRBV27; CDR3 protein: ASSFRGDSKQF
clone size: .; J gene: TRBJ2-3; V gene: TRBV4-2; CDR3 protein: ASSQEGGGATDTQY